The 13 T cell receptor beta chains given below trace back to one sample, sequenced in a study of CD8 T cells in ankylosing spondylitis. Each CDR3 protein is one row after TCRdb ran MiXCR on the 5' RACE reads. There are 250,000 to 400,000 distinct CDR3 sequences in the sample; around 10% occur only once, and about a tenth lies in the top ten. What was sequenced was blood, either unsorted or a sorted T cell fraction (not recorded which). These receptors were obtained from a female donor with ankylosing spondylitis or in good health (not recorded which).

This clonotype occurred a few times. CDR3 in amino acids: CASSLGGGHYEQYF. For the CDR3, the DNA is TGTGCCAGCAGTTTAGGTGGAGGGCACTACGAGCAGTACTTC. The chain joins TRBV12-3 or TRBV12-4 to TRBJ2-7, with D possibly matching TRBD2 (6 bases). Trimming pared 1 base from V and 3 bases from J, leaving 10 bases between. The CDR3 is 14 residues long.

In its sample, this clonotype was seen once. A much more abundant neighbour one base away suggests this may be a read error. CDR3 DNA: TGCAGAGCTTTTCCTGGACTAGCGGGGGGGCCCCAAGAGCAGTTCTTC. This encodes CRAFPGLAGGPQEQFF. The chain uses TRBV20-1 and TRBJ2-1; TRBD2 aligns across 15 bases. CDR3 length: 16 amino acids. In germline, CDR1 is DFQATT, CDR2 SNEGSKA (reference sequence).

There are a few counts of this clonotype. This chain uses TRBV2 with TRBJ2-2, with TRBD2 matching 8 bases. This CDR3 comprises 15 residues. Trimming took 1 base from V and 5 from J; bases not matched to a gene: 3. From germline, CDR1 is SNHLY and CDR2 FYNNEI. CDR3 residues: CASSEDASGTGELFF. The CDR3 DNA is TGTGCCAGCAGTGAAGATGCTAGCGGGACCGGGGAGCTGTTTTTT. Using reference TRBV2 and TRBJ2-2 for the parts outside the CDR3, the full variable domain is EPEVTQTPSHQVTQMGQEVILRCVPISNHLYFYWYRQILGQKVEFLVSFYNNEISEKSEIFDDQFSVERPDGSNFTLKIRSTKLEDSAMYFCASSEDASGTGELFFGEGSRLTVL.

This clonotype was picked up many times. The V call is TRBV20-1, the J call TRBJ2-2; TRBD1 aligns across 7 bases. The CDR3 runs to 15 residues. The J segment lost 5 bases and the V segment lost 1 base, leaving 7 bases of the junction unmatched. Per the germline V gene, CDR1 is DFQATT and CDR2 is SNEGSKA (reference sequence). The CDR3 here is CSARGQGQRTGELFF. In DNA form, the CDR3 reads TGCAGTGCTAGAGGACAGGGACAGAGAACCGGGGAGCTGTTTTTT.

This clonotype was counted many times. The chain is built from TRBV28 and TRBJ2-2; tentatively, D is TRBD2 (5 bases). The CDR3 is 16 amino acids. Germline V gives CDR1 MDHEN, CDR2 SYDVKM. Trimming pared 4 bases from V and 6 bases from J, leaving 18 bases between. CDR3 bases: TGTGCCAGCAGTTCCTATTCGGGAAAATGGCCCGGGGAGCTGTTTTTT. Its translation is CASSSYSGKWPGELFF.

The genes are TRBV20-1 and TRBJ2-2; a weak D match, TRBD2 (5 bases). The CDR3 totals 12 residues. CDR1 is DFQATT, CDR2 SNEGSKA, per germline (reference sequence). The V and J ends lost 5 bases and 6 bases respectively, with 10 bases between them. CDR3 protein: CSARRIAGELFF. CDR3 sequence (DNA): TGCAGTGCTCGGAGGATCGCCGGGGAGCTGTTTTTT.

This clonotype was detected ten times or more. The chain links TRBV20-1 to TRBJ2-3; 7 nucleotides align to TRBD2. The germline V gene encodes CDR1 DFQATT and CDR2 SNEGSKA (reference sequence). V shed 3 bases, J shed 4 bases, and the junction held 4 bases outside the gene matches. The CDR3 is 13 amino acids. The CDR3 reads CSASLAAPDTQYF. Written as DNA, the CDR3 is TGCAGTGCTAGTCTAGCGGCACCAGATACGCAGTATTTT.

In its sample, this clonotype was seen a few times. The rearrangement joins TRBV3-1 to TRBJ2-3, with D uncertain. The ends were cut back, 0 bases at V and 5 bases at J, with 6 bases in the middle. The CDR3 covers 13 residues. Germline values: CDR1 LGHDT, CDR2 YNNKEL (reference sequence). In nucleotides, the CDR3 is TGTGCCAGCAGCCAAGATGGAAAAGATACGCAGTATTTT. Its protein product is CASSQDGKDTQYF.

This clonotype appeared many times. The rearrangement links TRBV6-1 to TRBJ1-5; D is undetermined. In germline, CDR1 is MNHNS, CDR2 SASEGT. V dropped 1 base and J dropped 6 bases, with 7 bases sitting between them. The CDR3 consists of 13 residues. The chain's CDR3 is CASSEVLAQPQHF. CDR3 coding DNA: TGTGCCAGCAGTGAAGTGCTGGCTCAGCCCCAGCATTTT.

This clonotype has ten or more counts. The rearrangement uses TRBV20-1 and TRBJ1-6; D is unclear. V lost 1 base and J 6 bases, leaving 7 bases between the germline ends. The CDR3 sequence is 13 residues long. Germline V gives CDR1 DFQATT, CDR2 SNEGSKA (reference sequence). The CDR3 loop reads CSARGVTNSPLHF. The CDR3 nucleotides are TGCAGTGCTAGAGGTGTGACTAATTCACCCCTCCACTTT.

This clonotype was counted many times. The gene calls are TRBV10-2 and TRBJ2-7; TRBD2 aligns across 8 bases. With 0 bases clipped from V and 0 bases from J, the junction kept 4 bases outside the gene matches. The CDR3 has 16 residues. Germline V lookup: CDR1 WSHSY, CDR2 SAAADI. DNA for the CDR3: TGCGCCAGCAGTGAGTCGATTCGGGGGGGCTCCTACGAGCAGTACTTC. This gives the protein CASSESIRGGSYEQYF.

Regarding this clonotype: One junction end does not reproduce the germline sequence, and a read error may be involved. The chain combines TRBV5-6 with TRBJ2-3, with 14 nucleotides matching TRBD2. Germline CDR1 is SGHDT and CDR2 is YYEEEE. This CDR3 is 16 amino acids long. The DNA for the CDR3 is TGTGCCAGCAGCGCTGGGACTAGCGGGGGCACAGATACGCGGTATTTT. Translating gives CASSAGTSGGTDTRYF.

At least ten counts were recorded for this clonotype. This chain connects TRBV9 to TRBJ2-7; a possible D gene is TRBD2 (5 bases). V shed 3 bases and J shed 2 bases, with 12 bases lying between them. This CDR3 has 14 residues. Germline lookup yields CDR1 SGDLS and CDR2 YYNGEE. The CDR3, as DNA: TGTGCCAGCAGCGAGGGAGAAGCCCCCTACGAGCAGTACTTC. Its translation is CASSEGEAPYEQYF.